Below are 23 T cell receptor beta chains sequenced from a single sample in a study of cytomegalovirus exposure and HLA in healthy donors. The table came from immunoSEQ multiplex PCR; TCRdb's copy has only in-frame clones and leaves some out. The data contain more than 200,000 clones, roughly 87% of them seen just once; the ten biggest clones take up approximately 3.1%. Sequencing was performed on PBMCs. These receptors came from a woman between 25 and 40 years old in good health and CMV-seronegative.

V and J are TRBV14 and TRBJ2-5, with a possible D match to TRBD2 (6 bases). Germline values: CDR1 SGHDN, CDR2 FVKESK. V shed 4 bases and J shed 9 bases, with 15 bases lying between them. The CDR3 spans 13 residues. This CDR3 reads CASSPTGGVPQYF. The CDR3 nucleotides read TGTGCCAGCAGCCCAACAGGAGGGGTGCCCCAGTACTTC.

The rearrangement uses TRBV7-2 and TRBJ2-7; 9 nucleotides agree with TRBD2. The CDR3 has 16 amino acids. The ends lost 1 base at V and 4 bases at J; junction bases unmatched: 8. Germline V gene lookup returns CDR1 SGHTA and CDR2 FQGNSA. The CDR3 nucleotides read TGTGCCAGCAGCTTAGGGGGTAGCGGGAGATCTTACGAGCAGTACTTC. Encoded protein: CASSLGGSGRSYEQYF. The variable domain in full, completed from reference TRBV7-2 and TRBJ2-7, reads GAGVSQSPSNKVTEKGKDVELRCDPISGHTALYWYRQSLGQGLEFLIYFQGNSAPDKSGLPSDRFSAERTGGSVSTLTIQRTQQEDSAVYLCASSLGGSGRSYEQYFGPGTRLTVT.

The rearrangement uses TRBV7-8 and TRBJ2-1; D is tentatively TRBD1 or TRBD2 (7 bases each). The CDR3 consists of 16 residues. Germline-derived CDR1 and CDR2 are SGHVS and FQNEAQ. Trimming took 5 bases from V and 7 from J, leaving 21 bases between them. The CDR3 nucleotides are TGTGCCAGCAGCATAAGGGACTACCCAGGGGGGAATGAGCAGTTCTTC. Encoded protein: CASSIRDYPGGNEQFF.

The rearrangement joins TRBV7-6 to TRBJ2-1, with 9 bases matching TRBD1. V shed 1 base, J shed 1 base, and the junction held 14 bases outside the gene matches. This CDR3 contains 20 residues. Germline-derived CDR1 and CDR2 are SGHVS and FNYEAQ. As DNA, the CDR3 is TGTGCCAGCAGCTTAGGGAAACCGGGACAGGGCCTTAAATCCTACAATGAGCAGTTCTTC. Amino acids: CASSLGKPGQGLKSYNEQFF.

The chain employs TRBV9 and TRBJ2-3; unclear D gene. The CDR3 has 15 amino acids. V was shortened by 0 bases and J by 2 bases, with 10 bases between the two germline ends. Germline CDR1 is SGDLS and CDR2 is YYNGEE. CDR3 DNA sequence: TGTGCCAGCAGCGTAGGAACTACCAACACAGATACGCAGTATTTT. It translates to CASSVGTTNTDTQYF.

J is TRBJ2-1 and V is TRBV4-1; D is possibly TRBD2 (6 bases). This CDR3 spans 17 amino acids. Germline CDR1 and CDR2: MGHRA and YSYEKL. With 0 bases removed from V and 8 bases from J, the gap between germline ends came to 20 bases. DNA of the CDR3: TGCGCCAGCAGCCAAGATCGGGGAGGATTCCAGAAGGATGAGCAGTTCTTC. Translating it yields CASSQDRGGFQKDEQFF.

Of note for this clone: The same CDR3 is also encoded by other DNA sequences in this sample. V usage is TRBV5-1 and J usage is TRBJ2-2, with D perhaps TRBD2 (6 bases). The V gene's germline CDR1 is SGHRS and CDR2 YFSETQ. The CDR3 loop spans 15 amino acids. The V and J ends lost 1 base and 0 bases respectively, with 7 bases between them. The CDR3 nucleotides read TGCGCCAGCAGCTTGACTAGCCCGAACACCGGGGAGCTGTTTTTT. Protein sequence: CASSLTSPNTGELFF.

This clone was counted a few times. Written as DNA, the CDR3 is TGTGCCACCTCTGCCGTAGTTGCAGAGACCCAGTACTTC. This gives the protein CATSAVVAETQYF. V is TRBV19 and J is TRBJ2-5; D gene unclear. The CDR3 contains 13 residues. Trimming took 10 bases from V and 4 from J, leaving 16 bases between them. The V gene's germline CDR1 is LNHDA and CDR2 SQIVND (reference sequence). Drawing the rest from reference TRBV19 and TRBJ2-5, the complete variable domain is DGGITQSPKYLFRKEGQNVTLSCEQNLNHDAMYWYRQDPGQGLRLIYYSQIVNDFQKGDIAEGYSVSREKKESFPLTVTSAQKNPTAFYLCATSAVVAETQYFGPGTRLLVL.

This clone came up a few times. This sample also contains other DNA sequences that code for the same CDR3. The rearrangement links TRBV5-4 to TRBJ2-2; 10 positions agree with TRBD2. J was trimmed by 1 base and V by 0 bases; bases with no gene match: 0. Germline CDR1 and CDR2: SGHNT and YYREEE (reference sequence). The CDR3 spans 16 residues. The CDR3 loop reads CASSLGLAGNTGELFF. The CDR3 DNA follows: TGTGCCAGCAGCTTGGGACTAGCGGGGAACACCGGGGAGCTGTTTTTT.

The chain has TRBV2 and TRBJ2-3; D remains ambiguous. V shed 3 bases and J shed 2 bases, with 9 bases lying between them. CDR3 size: 14 residues. Germline V lookup: CDR1 SNHLY, CDR2 FYNNEI. The CDR3 protein is CASSDELVTDTQYF. The CDR3 bases are TGTGCCAGCAGTGATGAATTAGTCACAGATACGCAGTATTTT. The whole variable domain, filled in from reference TRBV2 and TRBJ2-3, reads EPEVTQTPSHQVTQMGQEVILRCVPISNHLYFYWYRQILGQKVEFLVSFYNNEISEKSEIFDDQFSVERPDGSNFTLKIRSTKLEDSAMYFCASSDELVTDTQYFGPGTRLTVL.

The rearrangement joins TRBV9 to TRBJ2-1, with TRBD2 as a possible D gene (6 bases). The ends were cut back, 5 bases at V and 5 bases at J, with 14 bases in the middle. This CDR3 has 14 amino acids. CDR1 is SGDLS, CDR2 YYNGEE, per germline. In nucleotides, the CDR3 is TGTGCCAGCAGTGCAACGACTAGTCACAATGAGCAGTTCTTC. The encoded protein is CASSATTSHNEQFF. Combining the CDR3 with reference TRBV9 and TRBJ2-1 gives the whole variable domain DSGVTQTPKHLITATGQRVTLRCSPRSGDLSVYWYQQSLDQGLQFLIQYYNGEERAKGNILERFSAQQFPDLHSELNLSSLELGDSALYFCASSATTSHNEQFFGPGTRLTVL.

V is TRBV6-5 and J is TRBJ1-1; no definite D call. The CDR3 has 14 residues. The V end was cut by 5 bases, the J end by 11 bases, with 21 bases between. Germline CDR1 and CDR2: MNHEY and SVGAGI. CDR3 sequence: CASSPRTYNLRAFF. CDR3 DNA sequence: TGTGCCAGCAGTCCCCGGACTTACAACCTGAGGGCTTTCTTT.

The chain is built from TRBV30 and TRBJ2-4; D unclear. This CDR3 region has 13 residues. V lost 2 bases and J lost 6, with 11 bases in between. Germline CDR1 and CDR2: GTSNPN and SVGIG (reference sequence). The CDR3 region has the DNA TGTGCCTGGAGTTCGGGCTACTTAAACATTCAGTACTTC. Translated, it gives CAWSSGYLNIQYF.

The chain links TRBV2 to TRBJ2-2; tentative D call: TRBD1 (5 bases). The V gene's germline CDR1 is SNHLY and CDR2 FYNNEI. The V end was cut by 4 bases, the J end by 2 bases, with 11 bases between. There are 15 residues in the CDR3. The CDR3 DNA sequence: TGTGCCAGCAGTGGATTCCAGGGCAACACCGGGGAGCTGTTTTTT. Protein: CASSGFQGNTGELFF. The whole variable domain, remainder taken from reference TRBV2 and TRBJ2-2, is EPEVTQTPSHQVTQMGQEVILRCVPISNHLYFYWYRQILGQKVEFLVSFYNNEISEKSEIFDDQFSVERPDGSNFTLKIRSTKLEDSAMYFCASSGFQGNTGELFFGEGSRLTVL.

V usage is TRBV5-6 and J usage is TRBJ2-7, with 7 bases that match TRBD2. Looked up from germline, CDR1 is SGHDT and CDR2 is YYEEEE. The CDR3 length is 16 residues. V was clipped by 4 bases and J by 6 bases; unmatched bases: 16. The CDR3 nucleotides read TGTGCCAGCAGCCGGGCCCAAGGCGGGAGCTTGGGCGAGCAGTACTTC. This gives the protein CASSRAQGGSLGEQYF. Combining the CDR3 with reference TRBV5-6 and TRBJ2-7 gives the whole variable domain DAGVTQSPTHLIKTRGQQVTLRCSPKSGHDTVSWYQQALGQGPQFIFQYYEEEERQRGNFPDRFSGHQFPNYSSELNVNALLLGDSALYLCASSRAQGGSLGEQYFGPGTRLTVT.

This chain joins TRBV30 and TRBJ1-4; D is undetermined. CDR1 and CDR2 (germline): GTSNPN, SVGIG (reference sequence). Trimming pared 7 bases from V and 7 bases from J, leaving 25 bases between. There are 16 residues in the CDR3. Here the CDR3 reads CASTPGFSGRGEKLFF. Written as DNA, the CDR3 is TGTGCCTCCACCCCGGGGTTCTCGGGCCGGGGTGAAAAACTGTTTTTT.

V and J are TRBV16 and TRBJ1-2; D uncertain. Germline CDR1 reads KGHSY; CDR2 reads FQNENV. This CDR3 spans 13 amino acids. V was pared by 3 bases and J by 8 bases, with 13 bases between. The DNA of the CDR3 is TGTGCCAGCAGCCATAGAACGGTGCCGGGCTACACCTTC. This sequence encodes CASSHRTVPGYTF.

V and J are TRBV11-3 and TRBJ2-7; D remains ambiguous. Germline V lookup: CDR1 SGHNT, CDR2 YENEEA. V lost 5 bases to trimming and J lost 3 bases, with 8 bases between them. The CDR3 is made up of 12 amino acids. In DNA, the CDR3 is TGTGCCAGCAGCGTCCGACACTACGAGCAGTACTTC. Translated: CASSVRHYEQYF.

CDR3 loop: CASSLDRGSDEQYF. DNA of the CDR3: TGCGCCAGCAGCTTGGACAGGGGATCGGACGAGCAGTACTTC. This chain uses TRBV5-1 with TRBJ2-7; TRBD1 aligns across 7 bases. The junction had 5 bases not matched to a gene; V was cut back by 0 bases and J by 5 bases. Germline assignment: CDR1 SGHRS and CDR2 YFSETQ. This CDR3 has 14 amino acids.

The chain carries TRBV28 and TRBJ2-5, with D uncertain. Trimming took 3 bases from V and 4 from J, leaving 9 bases between them. Germline CDR1 and CDR2: MDHEN and SYDVKM. The CDR3 length is 13 residues. CDR3 in amino acids: CASSFILRETQYF. In DNA form, the CDR3 reads TGTGCCAGCAGTTTTATCCTGAGAGAGACCCAGTACTTC.

The chain recombines TRBV15 with TRBJ1-5; unclear D gene. This CDR3 comprises 16 residues. CDR1 and CDR2 (germline): LNHNV, YYDKDF (reference sequence). Deletions cut 0 bases from V and 1 base from J, with 10 bases between. CDR3 sequence (DNA): TGTGCCACCAGCAGAGATCTGGGGAGCAGCAATCAGCCCCAGCATTTT. It yields the protein CATSRDLGSSNQPQHF.

The CDR3 nucleotides are TGTGCCAGCAGAATTAACAGGGGAACTTCCACTGAAGCTTTCTTT. Translating gives CASRINRGTSTEAFF. The chain is built from TRBV6-6 and TRBJ1-1, with 7 bases aligning to TRBD1. The CDR3 has 15 residues. After removal of 6 bases from V and 4 bases from J, the junction contained 11 bases not matched to a gene. CDR1 and CDR2 (germline): MNHNY, SVGAGI (reference sequence).

The chain employs TRBV28 and TRBJ1-1; D is unresolved. The CDR3 runs to 11 residues. CDR1 is MDHEN, CDR2 SYDVKM, per germline. With 8 bases removed from V and 1 base from J, the gap between germline ends came to 5 bases. CDR3 residues: CASEGNTEAFF. In DNA form, the CDR3 reads TGTGCCAGCGAGGGGAACACTGAAGCTTTCTTT.